This passage covers 24 T cell receptor beta chains from one sample sequenced in a study of blood T cells in healthy people across ages. Combining a sample-barcoded 5' primer with a J-beta primer mix, a second PCR ran for about 7 to 12 cycles. MiXCR, run by TCRdb on the 5' RACE reads, gives a single entry per CDR3 protein. This sample has roughly 2 million distinct CDR3 sequences, with just under 50% found just once. The sequencing sample was made of blood. Every receptor here comes from a woman aged 40 to 49 in good health.

This clonotype was observed once. V usage is TRBV11-2 and J usage is TRBJ2-7; 10 nucleotides match TRBD2. V gave up 4 bases and J gave up 0 bases; unmatched junction bases: 9. Germline V gives CDR1 SGHAT, CDR2 FQNNGV. This CDR3 is built from 17 residues. The CDR3 spells CASSSKLAGTSSYEQYF. The CDR3 DNA is TGTGCCAGCAGCTCGAAACTAGCGGGGACGAGCTCCTACGAGCAGTACTTC.

The CDR3 DNA reads TGTGCCAGCAGCCAAGGTTGGGGGGGGCCTCAGAATGAGCAGTTCTTC. The encoded protein is CASSQGWGGPQNEQFF. The chain joins TRBV14 to TRBJ2-1; the D gene is possibly TRBD2 (7 bases). Germline V gene lookup returns CDR1 SGHDN and CDR2 FVKESK. There are 16 residues in the CDR3. V lost 1 base and J 7 bases, leaving 17 bases between the germline ends.

The CDR3 coding sequence is TGTGCCAGCAGATCAACAGGCACCGGGGAGCTGTTTTTT. Its protein is CASRSTGTGELFF. The chain has TRBV7-2 and TRBJ2-2, with a possible D match to TRBD1 (5 bases). This CDR3 is built from 13 residues. Per the germline V gene, CDR1 is SGHTA and CDR2 is FQGNSA. Trimming cost V 6 bases and J 4 bases, with 9 bases left between them.

The rearrangement uses TRBV28 and TRBJ2-3; D is undetermined. CDR3 length: 12 residues. The germline gives CDR1 MDHEN, CDR2 SYDVKM. V lost 5 bases and J 6 bases, leaving 9 bases between the germline ends. Here the CDR3 DNA reads TGTGCCAGCAGTCTCCTTATGGATACGCAGTATTTT. Its translation is CASSLLMDTQYF.

The chain links TRBV7-2 to TRBJ1-6; unclear D gene. The germline CDR1 and CDR2 sequences are SGHTA and FQGNSA. The CDR3 sequence is 14 residues long. V was trimmed by 1 base and J by 6 bases, leaving 7 bases between them. This CDR3 reads CASSLVVLNSPLHF. CDR3 nucleotide sequence: TGTGCCAGCAGCTTAGTCGTTCTTAATTCACCCCTCCACTTT.

This chain links TRBV6-1 with TRBJ1-4; TRBD1 matches at 10 bases. Unmatched junction bases numbered 8, after V lost 5 bases and J lost 2 bases. The V gene's germline CDR1 is MNHNS and CDR2 SASEGT. The CDR3 is 17 residues long. CDR3: CASSTGTGVFTNEKLFF. The CDR3 region has the DNA TGTGCCAGCAGTACCGGGACAGGGGTATTTACTAATGAAAAACTGTTTTTT.

V is TRBV10-3 and J is TRBJ2-7; D not resolved. The CDR3 length is 13 residues. Germline values: CDR1 ENHRY, CDR2 SYGVKD. Trimming pared 3 bases from V and 5 bases from J, leaving 11 bases between. CDR3 DNA sequence: TGTGCCATCAGTGACGCAGGTAACAACGAGCAGTACTTC. This sequence encodes CAISDAGNNEQYF.

This clonotype is a singleton in its sample. The chain recombines TRBV7-2 with TRBJ2-3; 12 bases map to TRBD2. V trimming: 5 bases; J trimming: 0 bases; junction bases outside the gene matches: 3. The germline V gene has CDR1 SGHTA and CDR2 FQGNSA. The CDR3 is 16 amino acids. The CDR3 loop reads CASSTSGGPSTDTQYF. The CDR3 nucleotides read TGTGCCAGCAGCACTAGCGGGGGGCCTAGCACAGATACGCAGTATTTT.

This clonotype was seen more than once but under ten times. This chain uses TRBV27 with TRBJ2-7, with D uncertain. The length of the CDR3 is 13 residues. V was trimmed by 2 bases and J by 9 bases, leaving 14 bases between them. From germline, CDR1 is MNHEY and CDR2 SMNVEV (reference sequence). This CDR3 reads CASSLVPGRGQYF. In nucleotides, the CDR3 is TGTGCCAGCAGTTTAGTCCCGGGTCGCGGGCAGTACTTC.

This chain connects TRBV3-1 to TRBJ2-5, with 7 bases fitting TRBD2. CDR3 length: 17 residues. CDR1 LGHDT and CDR2 YNNKEL come from the germline V gene (reference sequence). With V trimmed by 0 bases and J by 2 bases, 9 bases remained unmatched. As DNA, the CDR3 is TGTGCCAGCAGCCAAGATAAAGCGGGGATCCCTCAAGAGACCCAGTACTTC. Its translation is CASSQDKAGIPQETQYF.

The genes are TRBV7-2 and TRBJ2-1, with no clear D. The germline V gene encodes CDR1 SGHTA and CDR2 FQGNSA. Trimming removed 3 bases at V and 6 bases at J, with 15 bases between. The CDR3 loop spans 15 amino acids. In nucleotides, the CDR3 is TGTGCCAGCAGCTTCAACCCTGACACCTTCAATGAGCAGTTCTTC. This translates into CASSFNPDTFNEQFF.

The chain couples TRBV4-1 to TRBJ2-5; D is possibly TRBD1 or TRBD2 (5 bases each). Germline CDR1 and CDR2: MGHRA and YSYEKL. The CDR3 is made up of 17 amino acids. Trimming pared 0 bases from V and 2 bases from J, leaving 16 bases between. CDR3: CASSQEPERWGQETQYF. DNA of the CDR3: TGCGCCAGCAGCCAAGAACCTGAGCGATGGGGGCAAGAGACCCAGTACTTC.

This rearrangement joins TRBV6-6 to TRBJ2-7; D is uncertain. Germline V gene data show CDR1 as MNHNY and CDR2 as SVGAGI (reference sequence). Trimming took 0 bases from V and 4 from J, leaving 7 bases between them. CDR3 length equals 13 residues. CDR3 nucleotide sequence: TGTGCCAGCAGTTACTCGATGGGATACGAGCAGTACTTC. Residues: CASSYSMGYEQYF.

The chain uses TRBV28 and TRBJ2-3; weak D call: TRBD1 (6 bases). CDR3 length: 14 amino acids. Per germline, CDR1 MDHEN and CDR2 SYDVKM. V lost 6 bases to trimming and J lost 4 bases, with 14 bases between them. The CDR3: CASRLNRVSDTQYF. CDR3 DNA sequence: TGTGCCAGCAGGCTAAACAGGGTTTCAGATACGCAGTATTTT.

This rearrangement joins TRBV3-1 to TRBJ2-3; 9 bases agree with TRBD1. Germline loops: CDR1 LGHDT, CDR2 YNNKEL (reference sequence). The CDR3 extends over 15 amino acids. V lost 3 bases and J lost 0; bases outside the gene matches: 1. The chain's CDR3 is CASSQGQGSTDTQYF. DNA of the CDR3: TGTGCCAGCAGCCAGGGACAGGGAAGCACAGATACGCAGTATTTT.

The chain has TRBV2 and TRBJ2-5; 8 bases map to TRBD1. V lost 7 bases to trimming and J lost 5 bases; unmatched junction nucleotides: 9. The length of the CDR3 is 14 residues. Germline CDR1 is SNHLY and CDR2 is FYNNEI. CDR3 loop: CASNRQGTVETQYF. The CDR3, as DNA: TGTGCCAGCAACCGACAGGGGACGGTCGAGACCCAGTACTTC.

This clonotype appeared a few times. This chain links TRBV6-2 or TRBV6-3 with TRBJ2-1; D might be TRBD1 (6 bases). The CDR3 contains 14 residues. Germline values: CDR1 MNHEY, CDR2 SVGEGT. The CDR3: CVISRAGVYNEQFF. DNA for the CDR3: TGTGTAATAAGTCGGGCAGGGGTCTACAATGAGCAGTTCTTC.

This clonotype was counted only a few times. The genes are TRBV13 and TRBJ2-7, with 12 bases aligning to TRBD1. The germline V gene has CDR1 PRHDT and CDR2 FYEKMQ (reference sequence). V was pared by 5 bases and J by 5 bases, with 7 bases of the junction left unmatched. This CDR3 region has 15 residues. CDR3 nucleotides: TGTGCCAGCAGCGCAGGGACAGGGGGCGTCGACGAGCAGTACTTC. Amino acids: CASSAGTGGVDEQYF.

Ten or more counts support this clonotype. The chain uses TRBV9 and TRBJ1-1; D is uncertain. The CDR3 covers 14 residues. Germline V CDR1 and CDR2: SGDLS, YYNGEE. The V and J ends lost 1 base and 1 base respectively, with 8 bases between them. Here the CDR3 reads CASSVFPGNTEAFF. The CDR3, as DNA: TGTGCCAGCAGCGTATTCCCCGGGAACACTGAAGCTTTCTTT.

This clonotype came up a few times. The chain uses TRBV29-1 and TRBJ1-4; D ambiguous. The CDR3 has 12 amino acids. V was clipped by 4 bases and J by 8 bases, with 11 bases between them. The germline gives CDR1 SQVTM, CDR2 ANQGSEA. For the CDR3, the DNA is TGCAGCGTTGGGGCAGGCAGGGAAAAACTGTTTTTT. This codes for CSVGAGREKLFF.

The chain joins TRBV20-1 to TRBJ2-4; unclear D gene. Germline CDR1 reads DFQATT; CDR2 reads SNEGSKA (reference sequence). V was trimmed by 0 bases and J by 0 bases, leaving 12 bases between them. The length of the CDR3 is 16 residues. CDR3 nucleotide sequence: TGCAGTGCTAGAGATGTGAAAGACCTAGCCAAAAACATTCAGTACTTC. Amino acid sequence: CSARDVKDLAKNIQYF.

The chain employs TRBV21-1 and TRBJ2-7; no check of the table's D call, TRBD2, against the DNA was made. TRBV21-1 is tagged as a pseudogene. This CDR3 is 12 amino acids long. CDR3 in amino acids: CAAGRGSYEQYF. DNA for the CDR3: TGTGCCGCGGGGAGGGGGTCCTACGAGCAGTACTTC.

The chain is built from TRBV7-2 and TRBJ2-1, with 15 bases aligning to TRBD2. Germline V lookup: CDR1 SGHTA, CDR2 FQGNSA. V shed 6 bases and J 7 bases; nucleotides not matched to a gene: 7. CDR3 length equals 16 residues. CDR3 DNA: TGTGCCAGCAGAGAGGGACTAGCGGGGGGAGTGAATGAGCAGTTCTTC. Its translation is CASREGLAGGVNEQFF.

The chain employs TRBV28 and TRBJ2-5; 7 nucleotides line up with TRBD2. TRBJ2-7 explains the end of the DNA better; the J call may be wrong. Germline V gene sequence: CDR1 MDHEN, CDR2 SYDVKM. The CDR3 runs to 14 residues. The CDR3 DNA reads as TGTGCCAGCTCTGATGGGGGGGGGTCGTACGAGCAGTACTTC. Protein: CASSDGGGSYEQYF.